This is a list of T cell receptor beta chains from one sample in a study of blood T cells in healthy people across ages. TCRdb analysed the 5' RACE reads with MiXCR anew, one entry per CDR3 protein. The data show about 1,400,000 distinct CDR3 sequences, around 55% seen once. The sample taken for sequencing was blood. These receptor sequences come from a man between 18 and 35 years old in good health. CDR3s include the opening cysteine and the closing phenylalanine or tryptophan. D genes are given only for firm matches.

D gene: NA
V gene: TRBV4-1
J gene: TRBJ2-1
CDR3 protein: CASSQPPAGDLNEQFF

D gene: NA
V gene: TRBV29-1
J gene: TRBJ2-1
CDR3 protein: CSVVFGGTQFF

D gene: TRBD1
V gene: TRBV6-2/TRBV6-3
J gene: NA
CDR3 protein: CASSYQGERWETQYF

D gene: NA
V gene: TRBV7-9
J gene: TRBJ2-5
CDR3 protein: CASSSFTETQYF

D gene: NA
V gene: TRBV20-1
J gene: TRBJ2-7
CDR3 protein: CSAREPRSASIYEQYF

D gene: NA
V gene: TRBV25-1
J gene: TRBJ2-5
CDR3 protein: CASAKSGTQYF

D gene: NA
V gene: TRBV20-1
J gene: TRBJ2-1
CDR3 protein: CSAKNEARYNEQFF

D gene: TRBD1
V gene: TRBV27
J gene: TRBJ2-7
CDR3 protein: CASSLGTGIYEQYF

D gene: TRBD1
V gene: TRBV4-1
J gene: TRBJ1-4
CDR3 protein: CASSQRTGYNEKLFF

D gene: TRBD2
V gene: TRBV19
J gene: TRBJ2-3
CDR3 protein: CASSISYMGGLAEADTQYF

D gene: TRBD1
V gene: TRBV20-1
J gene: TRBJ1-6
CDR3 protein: CSAREKLDRAGSPLHF

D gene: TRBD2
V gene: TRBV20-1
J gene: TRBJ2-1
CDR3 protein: CSARASGRTYNEQFF

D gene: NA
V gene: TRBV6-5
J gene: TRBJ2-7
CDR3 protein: CASAVSGVDEQYF

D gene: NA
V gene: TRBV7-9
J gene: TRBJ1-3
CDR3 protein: CASSLAWTDTGNTIYF

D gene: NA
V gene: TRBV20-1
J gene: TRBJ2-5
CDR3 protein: CSAGDQGSVETQYF

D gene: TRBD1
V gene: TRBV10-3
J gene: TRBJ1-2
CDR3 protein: CAITRSGQGVGSDGYTF

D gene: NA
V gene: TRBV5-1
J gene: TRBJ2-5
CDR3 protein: CASSLLRSEGNEQYF

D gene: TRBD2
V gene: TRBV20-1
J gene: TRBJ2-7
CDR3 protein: CSASLAGGPYEQYF

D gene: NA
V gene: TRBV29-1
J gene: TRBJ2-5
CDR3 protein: CSARRQIQETQYF

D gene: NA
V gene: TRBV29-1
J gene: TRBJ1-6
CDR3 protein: CSAPPSSYNSPLHF

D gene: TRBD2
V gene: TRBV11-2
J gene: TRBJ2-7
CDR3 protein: CASNPRDYRYEQYF

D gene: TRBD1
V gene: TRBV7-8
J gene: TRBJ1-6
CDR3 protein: CASSRTGVRNSPLHF

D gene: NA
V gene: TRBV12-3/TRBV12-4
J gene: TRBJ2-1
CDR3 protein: CASSRFKGTLDNEQFF

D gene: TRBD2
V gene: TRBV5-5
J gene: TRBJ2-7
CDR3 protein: CASSLGLAGAQGEQYF

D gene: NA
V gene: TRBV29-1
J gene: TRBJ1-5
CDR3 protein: CSVGESGNQPQHF

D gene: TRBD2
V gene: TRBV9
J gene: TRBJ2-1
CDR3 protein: CASSSYERGGETQFF

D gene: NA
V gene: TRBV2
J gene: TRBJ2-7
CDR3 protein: CASSEAKGLYEQYF

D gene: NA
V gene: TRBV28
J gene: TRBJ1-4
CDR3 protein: CTSSSGGLGETNEKLFF

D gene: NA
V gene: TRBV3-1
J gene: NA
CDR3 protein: CASSQSSERQETQYF

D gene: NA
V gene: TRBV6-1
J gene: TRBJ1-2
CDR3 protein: CASIRDGNYGYTF

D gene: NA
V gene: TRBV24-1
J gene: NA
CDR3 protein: CATSDFRGGDSRRTQYF

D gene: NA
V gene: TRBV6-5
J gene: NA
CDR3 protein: CASSYSWTFPHEQYF

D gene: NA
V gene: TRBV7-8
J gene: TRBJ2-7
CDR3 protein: CASSLVRLDSYEQYF

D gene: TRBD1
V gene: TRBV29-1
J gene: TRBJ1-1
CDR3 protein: CSVALRQGVDTEAFF

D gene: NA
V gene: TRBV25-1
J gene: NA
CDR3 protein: CASSRFRAPYNEQYF

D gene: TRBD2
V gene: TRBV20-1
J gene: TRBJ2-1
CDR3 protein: CSADRSSGKYNEQFF

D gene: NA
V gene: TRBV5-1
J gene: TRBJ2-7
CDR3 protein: CASSLEGAASYEQYF

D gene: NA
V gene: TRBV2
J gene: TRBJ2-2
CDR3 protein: CASSEKLPMPNTGELFF

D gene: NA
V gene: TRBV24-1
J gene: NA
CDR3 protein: CATSGGMGETQYF

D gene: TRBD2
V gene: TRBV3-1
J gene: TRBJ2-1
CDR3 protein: CASSQDPGGSYNEQFF

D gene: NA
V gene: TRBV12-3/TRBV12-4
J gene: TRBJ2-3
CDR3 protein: CASSLGGSADTQYF

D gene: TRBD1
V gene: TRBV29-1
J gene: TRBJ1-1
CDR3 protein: CSVGPRQGINTEAFF

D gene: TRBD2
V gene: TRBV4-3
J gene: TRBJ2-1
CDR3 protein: CASSQEVWRGDDNEQFF

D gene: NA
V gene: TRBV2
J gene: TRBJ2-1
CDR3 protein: CASRETGSEQFF

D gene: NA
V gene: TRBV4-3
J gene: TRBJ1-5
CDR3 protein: CASSLDSSYNQPQHF

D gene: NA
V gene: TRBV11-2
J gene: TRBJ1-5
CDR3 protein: CASSSGGGAIQPQHF

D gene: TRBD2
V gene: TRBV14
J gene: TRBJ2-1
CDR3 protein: CASSPVIGRDPEQFF

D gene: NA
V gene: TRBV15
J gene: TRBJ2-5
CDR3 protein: CATSSRVETQYF

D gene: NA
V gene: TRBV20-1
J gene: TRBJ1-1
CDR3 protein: CSARDQSSTEAFF

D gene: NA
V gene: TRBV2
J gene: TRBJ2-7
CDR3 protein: CASSESVRQTYEQYF

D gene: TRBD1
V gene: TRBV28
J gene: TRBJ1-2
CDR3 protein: CARNPTGELAGYTF

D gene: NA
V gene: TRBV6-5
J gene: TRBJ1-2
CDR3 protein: CASSYWEGYSYTF

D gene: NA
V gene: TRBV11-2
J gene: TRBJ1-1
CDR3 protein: CASSYDGGYTEAFF

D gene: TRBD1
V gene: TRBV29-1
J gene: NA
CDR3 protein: CSAGQGSYNEQYF

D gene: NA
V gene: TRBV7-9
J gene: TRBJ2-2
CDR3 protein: CASSFSNTGELFF